This T cell receptor (beta chain) was retrieved from a study of T cells expressing NK-cell markers. The CDR3 runs 13 residues. In germline, CDR1 is LNHNV, CDR2 YYDKDF (reference sequence). TCRdb reanalyzed the 5' RACE reads and collapses them to one entry per CDR3 protein, without DNA. The table counts 300,000 to 450,000 distinct CDR3 sequences; around 4.9% lies in the top ten. The material sequenced was blood T cells: a sorted CD56 or NKG2C T cell subset, CD4+ or CD8+ T cells, or bulk PBMC T cells (not recorded which). The TCR sequence derives from a man aged 18 to 70 in good health. The chain links TRBV15 to TRBJ2-7; TCRdb reports TRBD1, a call that lacks DNA to check it against. CDR3 sequence: CATSMRRGTEQYF. Looking up the rest from reference TRBV15 and TRBJ2-7 gives the full variable domain: DAMVIQNPRYQVTQFGKPVTLSCSQTLNHNVMYWYQQKSSQAPKLLFHYYDKDFNNEADTPDNFQSRRPNTSFCFLDIRSPGLGDTAMYLCATSMRRGTEQYFGPGTRLTVT.